A single sample gave rise to the 27 T cell receptor beta chains below, sequenced in a study of T cell responses to AZD1222 COVID-19 vaccine. Assay: immunoSEQ multiplex PCR; the TCRdb copy retains only in-frame clones and omits some. The repertoire holds about 120,000 clones, with 75% to 95% as singletons. The material sequenced was peripheral blood, taken 28 days after the second dose of the MenACWY control vaccine. The source is an adult who received the MenACWY meningococcal vaccine as a control.

The chain joins TRBV9 to TRBJ2-1; D call uncertain. Trimming pared 4 bases from V and 7 bases from J, leaving 18 bases between. The CDR3 totals 15 residues. Germline V gene data show CDR1 as SGDLS and CDR2 as YYNGEE. The CDR3 DNA is TGTGCCAGCAGCACCGATAGCTGGGCTAGAAATGAGCAGTTCTTC. Its translation is CASSTDSWARNEQFF.

The genes are TRBV24-1 and TRBJ2-3; 8 bases line up with TRBD2. Germline CDR1 and CDR2: KGHDR and SFDVKD. The CDR3 length is 18 residues. After removal of 2 bases from V and 0 bases from J, the junction contained 9 bases not matched to a gene. CDR3 in DNA: TGTGCCACCAGTGATTGGGGTCTTAGCGGGGCTAGCACAGATACGCAGTATTTT. It specifies CATSDWGLSGASTDTQYF.

This chain connects TRBV14 to TRBJ2-5, with 10 bases identical to TRBD1. The trim removed 1 base at V and 1 base at J, leaving 3 bases unmatched. The germline V gene has CDR1 SGHDN and CDR2 FVKESK. CDR3 length: 16 residues. The CDR3 nucleotides are TGTGCCAGCAGCCAAGCCCGGACAGGGGGCCAAGAGACCCAGTACTTC. It is translated as CASSQARTGGQETQYF.

This clone was counted once. The genes are TRBV11-2 and TRBJ2-1; 7 bases line up with TRBD2. The CDR3 contains 15 residues. Germline CDR1 and CDR2: SGHAT and FQNNGV. V lost 7 bases to trimming and J lost 8 bases; unmatched junction nucleotides: 14. CDR3 region: CASTRSGGSRDEQFF. The CDR3 DNA reads as TGTGCCAGCACCCGATCCGGCGGGAGTAGGGATGAGCAGTTCTTC.

The chain recombines TRBV10-1 with TRBJ1-5; D gene ambiguous. The germline gives CDR1 WNHNN, CDR2 SYGVQD (reference sequence). CDR3 length: 13 residues. The V end lost 2 bases, the J end lost 3 bases, and 5 bases lay between the germline ends. CDR3 DNA sequence: TGCGCCAGCAGTGAGCTCTACAATCAGCCCCAGCATTTT. It is translated as CASSELYNQPQHF.

Concerning this clone: The junction departs from the called germline gene at one end, perhaps through a read error. The chain combines TRBV4-1 with TRBJ1-2, with TRBD1 matching over 7 bases. The CDR3 runs to 13 residues. Germline-derived CDR1 and CDR2 are MGHRA and YSYEKL. The CDR3 bases are TGCGCCAACAGCCAAGTTCAGGGGGATGGCTACACCTTC. It is translated as CANSQVQGDGYTF.

The rearrangement joins TRBV24-1 to TRBJ2-7; unclear D gene. CDR1 KGHDR and CDR2 SFDVKD come from the germline V gene. Trimming removed 12 bases from V and 3 bases from J, with 11 bases in between. CDR3 length equals 11 residues. The CDR3 coding sequence is TGTGCCGTGGGTTCTAGCTACGAGCAGTACTTC. It is translated as CAVGSSYEQYF.

The chain employs TRBV7-9 and TRBJ1-2; no reliable D call. Germline V gives CDR1 SEHNR, CDR2 FQNEAQ (reference sequence). Trimming removed 5 bases at V and 5 bases at J, with 24 bases between. This CDR3 is built from 17 residues. CDR3: CASSPRPMDRILYGYTF. The CDR3 bases are TGTGCCAGCAGCCCCCGGCCGATGGACCGTATACTTTATGGCTACACCTTC.

The gene calls are TRBV7-8 and TRBJ2-6, with 7 bases that match TRBD1. Germline-derived CDR1 and CDR2 are SGHVS and FQNEAQ. This CDR3 comprises 17 residues. V lost 5 bases and J lost 0; bases outside the gene matches: 7. CDR3 bases: TGTGCCAGCAGCCCCCGGACAGGAAGCTCTGGGGCCAACGTCCTGACTTTC. Its translation is CASSPRTGSSGANVLTF.

The CDR3, as DNA: TGTGCCAGCAGTTACGAGGGAAACAATGAGCAGTTCTTC. Protein: CASSYEGNNEQFF. The chain couples TRBV6-6 to TRBJ2-1, with D perhaps TRBD2 (5 bases). Germline assignment: CDR1 MNHNY and CDR2 SVGAGI (reference sequence). The length of the CDR3 is 13 residues. V dropped 2 bases and J dropped 5 bases, with 7 bases sitting between them.

The rearrangement links TRBV12-3 or TRBV12-4 to TRBJ1-2; no reliable D call. This CDR3 region has 12 residues. V lost 2 bases and J 4 bases, leaving 5 bases between the germline ends. CDR3 nucleotides: TGTGCCAGCAGTTTAACGGTCTATGGCTACACCTTC. The encoded protein is CASSLTVYGYTF.

The CDR3 DNA is TGTGCCAGCAGTTACTCCGCAAGCACACTGATCGGCTACACCTTC. Encoded protein: CASSYSASTLIGYTF. The rearrangement links TRBV6-5 to TRBJ1-2; no definite D call. Trimming removed 0 bases at V and 8 bases at J, with 16 bases between. CDR1 and CDR2 (germline): MNHEY, SVGAGI. This CDR3 spans 15 amino acids.

The chain has TRBV5-1 and TRBJ2-1, with 11 bases that match TRBD2. The ends lost 2 bases at V and 4 bases at J; junction bases unmatched: 8. The CDR3 contains 17 residues. Germline CDR1 SGHRS, CDR2 YFSETQ. In DNA, the CDR3 is TGCGCCAGCAGCTTACATGTAGGGACTAGCGGTTACAATGAGCAGTTCTTC. Translated: CASSLHVGTSGYNEQFF.

The chain couples TRBV19 to TRBJ2-5; D is possibly TRBD1 (7 bases). Germline-derived CDR1 and CDR2 are LNHDA and SQIVND (reference sequence). This CDR3 contains 19 residues. With 5 bases removed from V and 0 bases from J, the gap between germline ends came to 25 bases. The CDR3 region has the DNA TGTGCCAGTAGTCCCCGGGGCACAGGGGCGGCGGGACACCAAGAGACCCAGTACTTC. Its translation is CASSPRGTGAAGHQETQYF.

The rearrangement uses TRBV16 and TRBJ2-1, with 8 bases matching TRBD1. V lost 2 bases, J lost 0 bases, and 6 bases stayed unmatched. CDR3 size: 17 residues. Germline V gene data show CDR1 as KGHSY and CDR2 as FQNENV. The CDR3 DNA reads TGTGCCAGCAGCCAAGACAGGGGCGAGGGCTCCTACAATGAGCAGTTCTTC. Amino acid sequence: CASSQDRGEGSYNEQFF. Together with reference TRBV16 and TRBJ2-1, the CDR3 gives the full variable domain: GEEVAQTPKHLVRGEGQKAKLYCAPIKGHSYVFWYQQVLKNEFKFLISFQNENVFDETGMPKERFSAKCLPNSPCSLEIQATKLEDSAVYFCASSQDRGEGSYNEQFFGPGTRLTVL.

The V gene is TRBV19, the J gene TRBJ2-7; a weak D match, TRBD2 (7 bases). Germline V CDR1 and CDR2: LNHDA, SQIVND (reference sequence). V was clipped by 3 bases and J by 6 bases, with 15 bases between them. CDR3 size: 14 residues. CDR3 in DNA: TGTGCCAGTAGTATCCTAGGGGGGGACGGCGAGCAGTACTTC. Protein product: CASSILGGDGEQYF.

This chain joins TRBV7-8 and TRBJ1-2; D remains unclear. The CDR3 extends over 13 amino acids. The V and J ends lost 1 base and 8 bases respectively, with 11 bases between them. The germline gives CDR1 SGHVS, CDR2 FQNEAQ. Here the CDR3 DNA reads TGTGCCAGCAGCTTAGGCATATTTGGAGGCTACACCTTC. Protein sequence: CASSLGIFGGYTF.

This rearrangement joins TRBV28 to TRBJ2-1; TRBD2 is a possible D gene (5 bases). Germline V lookup: CDR1 MDHEN, CDR2 SYDVKM. The CDR3 runs to 13 residues. V dropped 4 bases and J dropped 10 bases, with 14 bases sitting between them. The CDR3 sequence is CASSSDGPGEQFF. CDR3 DNA sequence: TGTGCCAGCAGTTCGGACGGTCCGGGGGAGCAGTTCTTC.

The chain has TRBV19 and TRBJ2-1; perhaps TRBD2 as D (7 bases). Germline V gene data show CDR1 as LNHDA and CDR2 as SQIVND (reference sequence). This CDR3 is built from 13 residues. Trimming pared 7 bases from V and 8 bases from J, leaving 15 bases between. CDR3 region: CASKGGIQDEQFF. The CDR3 DNA reads TGTGCCAGTAAGGGGGGGATTCAGGATGAGCAGTTCTTC.

The rearrangement joins TRBV5-1 to TRBJ1-1; TRBD1 agrees at 7 bases. The CDR3 runs to 14 residues. The trim removed 1 base at V and 11 bases at J, leaving 11 bases unmatched. The germline V gene encodes CDR1 SGHRS and CDR2 YFSETQ. CDR3 in amino acids: CASSLRTNRGEAFF. CDR3 bases: TGCGCCAGCAGCTTGCGTACAAACAGGGGAGAGGCTTTCTTT.

In DNA, the CDR3 is TGTGCCAGCAGCTCCAGCCTGGCCTACGAGCAGTACTTC. Its protein product is CASSSSLAYEQYF. The chain joins TRBV7-9 to TRBJ2-7; D is undetermined. The CDR3 spans 13 residues. Trimming removed 4 bases at V and 2 bases at J, with 9 bases between. The germline gives CDR1 SEHNR, CDR2 FQNEAQ (reference sequence).

V is TRBV4-1 and J is TRBJ1-5; possible D gene TRBD1, 5 bases. Germline V CDR1 and CDR2: MGHRA, YSYEKL. V lost 5 bases to trimming and J lost 7 bases, with 15 bases between them. The CDR3 length is 14 residues. The CDR3 loop is CASSGRQGGQPQHF. The CDR3 DNA reads as TGCGCCAGCAGCGGGCGGCAGGGCGGACAGCCCCAGCATTTT.

The chain has TRBV28 and TRBJ1-4, with D unresolved. CDR3 length equals 16 residues. Germline V CDR1 and CDR2: MDHEN, SYDVKM. V lost 4 bases, J lost 5 bases, and 17 bases lay in between. This chain's CDR3 is CASSSYEIGPNEKLFF. CDR3 sequence (DNA): TGTGCCAGCAGTTCCTACGAAATCGGCCCCAATGAAAAACTGTTTTTT.

The chain recombines TRBV19 with TRBJ2-1, with 9 bases identical to TRBD2. This CDR3 region has 15 residues. CDR1 is LNHDA, CDR2 SQIVND, per germline (reference sequence). The V segment lost 4 bases and the J segment 6 bases; nucleotides outside the gene matches: 7. The CDR3 is CASSRIAGAFNEQFF. CDR3 sequence (DNA): TGTGCCAGTAGTAGAATAGCGGGAGCGTTCAATGAGCAGTTCTTC.

CDR3 DNA sequence: TGTGCCAGCAGCCCCGGGACTAGCGGGGGGGCAGATACGCAGTATTTT. It translates to CASSPGTSGGADTQYF. The chain employs TRBV2 and TRBJ2-3; 16 nucleotides match TRBD2. This CDR3 comprises 16 residues. V shed 6 bases, J shed 4 bases, and the junction held 4 bases outside the gene matches. Germline V lookup: CDR1 SNHLY, CDR2 FYNNEI.

This rearrangement joins TRBV14 to TRBJ2-1; perhaps TRBD1 as D (5 bases). The CDR3 contains 13 residues. V was cut by 4 bases and J by 7 bases, with 11 bases left in between. Germline CDR1 is SGHDN and CDR2 is FVKESK. CDR3 in DNA: TGTGCCAGCAGCCCGACAGCACTAAATGAGCAGTTCTTC. This encodes CASSPTALNEQFF. The variable domain in full, completed from reference TRBV14 and TRBJ2-1, reads EAGVTQFPSHSVIEKGQTVTLRCDPISGHDNLYWYRRVMGKEIKFLLHFVKESKQDESGMPNNRFLAERTGGTYSTLKVQPAELEDSGVYFCASSPTALNEQFFGPGTRLTVL.

The chain has TRBV6-5 and TRBJ2-5; D may be TRBD1 (6 bases). Germline V gives CDR1 MNHEY, CDR2 SVGAGI. The V gene lost 6 bases and the J gene lost 3 bases, with 11 bases spanning the gap. This CDR3 is 13 amino acids long. The CDR3 coding sequence is TGTGCCAGCAGATCAGGGGCCAAAGAGACCCAGTACTTC. Translation gives CASRSGAKETQYF.